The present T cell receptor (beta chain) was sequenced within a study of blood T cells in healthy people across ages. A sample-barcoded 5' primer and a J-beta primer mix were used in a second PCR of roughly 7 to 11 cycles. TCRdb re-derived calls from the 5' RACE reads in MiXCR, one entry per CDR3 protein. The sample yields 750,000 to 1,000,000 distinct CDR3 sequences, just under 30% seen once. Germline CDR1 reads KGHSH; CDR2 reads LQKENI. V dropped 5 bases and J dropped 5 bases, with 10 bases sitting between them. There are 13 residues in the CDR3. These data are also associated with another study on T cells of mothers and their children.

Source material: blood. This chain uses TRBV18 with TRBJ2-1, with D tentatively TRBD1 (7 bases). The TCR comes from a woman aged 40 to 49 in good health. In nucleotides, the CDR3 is TGTGCCAGCTCAGCGGGGACAGACAATGAGCAGTTCTTC. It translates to CASSAGTDNEQFF.